The 16 T cell receptor beta chains presented below share a single source sample, sequenced in a study of sequential checkpoint blockade in melanoma. Libraries were prepared by immunoSEQ multiplex PCR; TCRdb keeps only in-frame clonotypes and omits some of them. The table has roughly 20,000 clones, less than 30% seen once. Documented treatment: randomized to nivolumab then ipilimumab (arm A) or the reverse (arm B). The sequenced sample was tumor tissue (inferred from file names), obtained from a patient given nivolumab and ipilimumab in sequence. These receptors were obtained from a human donor with melanoma.

The J gene is TRBJ2-2, the V gene TRBV12-5; 7 nucleotides line up with TRBD1. V lost 0 bases, J lost 7 bases, and 5 bases stayed unmatched. Germline-derived CDR1 and CDR2 are LGHNT and FRNRAP. This CDR3 is built from 15 residues. The CDR3 DNA reads TGTGCTAGTGGTTTGGTACTAGGGGGCAGCGGGGAGCTGTTTTTT. Protein product: CASGLVLGGSGELFF. The whole variable domain, filled in from reference TRBV12-5 and TRBJ2-2, reads DARVTQTPRHKVTEMGQEVTMRCQPILGHNTVFWYRQTMMQGLELLAYFRNRAPLDDSGMPKDRFSAEMPDATLATLKIQPSEPRDSAVYFCASGLVLGGSGELFFGEGSRLTVL.

Only a few counts were recorded for this clone. The genes are TRBV10-3 and TRBJ2-3; either TRBD1 or TRBD2 may fit D (5 bases each). Germline assignment: CDR1 ENHRY and CDR2 SYGVKD. This CDR3 region has 17 residues. The V end was cut by 0 bases, the J end by 0 bases, with 13 bases between. CDR3 region: CAISESPTRGSTDTQYF. As DNA, the CDR3 is TGTGCCATCAGTGAGTCGCCCACGAGGGGTAGCACAGATACGCAGTATTTT.

This clone was detected only once. V usage is TRBV19 and J usage is TRBJ2-3; TRBD1 or TRBD2 may be the D gene (5 bases each). Trimming pared 5 bases from V and 1 base from J, leaving 10 bases between. The CDR3 contains 14 residues. Germline CDR1 is LNHDA and CDR2 is SQIVND (reference sequence). This chain's CDR3 is CASSWGIGTDTQYF. The CDR3 nucleotides read TGTGCCAGTAGTTGGGGGATAGGCACAGATACGCAGTATTTT.

This clone was recorded at least ten times. CDR3 DNA: TGTGCCAGCAGCTTGGTCTTCGGGACTAGCGGATACAATGAGCAGTTCTTC. Translating it yields CASSLVFGTSGYNEQFF. The chain is built from TRBV11-3 and TRBJ2-1, with TRBD2 identical over 11 bases. The V gene's germline CDR1 is SGHNT and CDR2 YENEEA. The ends lost 3 bases at V and 4 bases at J; junction bases unmatched: 8. CDR3 size: 17 residues.

This clone showed up just a few times. This chain links TRBV6-8 with TRBJ2-5, with TRBD2 matching 14 bases. V shed 7 bases and J 4 bases; nucleotides not matched to a gene: 5. The CDR3 totals 15 residues. CDR1 is MNHGY and CDR2 is SAAAGT in the germline V gene. CDR3 region: CASTGTSGRGETQYF. DNA of the CDR3: TGTGCCAGCACTGGGACTAGCGGGAGAGGAGAGACCCAGTACTTC.

V is TRBV19 and J is TRBJ2-1; D unresolved. Trimming stripped 3 bases from V and 7 bases from J, with 19 bases between. CDR3 size: 16 residues. Germline V gene lookup returns CDR1 LNHDA and CDR2 SQIVND (reference sequence). CDR3 nucleotide sequence: TGTGCCAGTAGTATCGGCCCCCGTCTTCTCGTAAATGAGCAGTTCTTC. It encodes CASSIGPRLLVNEQFF.

The chain is built from TRBV11-3 and TRBJ2-1, with a weak D call TRBD1 (5 bases). With 1 base removed from V and 7 bases from J, the gap between germline ends came to 14 bases. Germline V gene lookup returns CDR1 SGHNT and CDR2 YENEEA. This CDR3 is built from 15 residues. The chain's CDR3 is CASSLVAGMQNEQFF. CDR3 DNA sequence: TGTGCCAGCAGCTTAGTGGCAGGGATGCAGAATGAGCAGTTCTTC.

V and J are TRBV19 and TRBJ1-1; D not certain. Looked up from germline, CDR1 is LNHDA and CDR2 is SQIVND (reference sequence). The CDR3 extends over 15 amino acids. V was clipped by 3 bases and J by 0 bases, with 11 bases between them. CDR3 sequence: CASSIWETMNTEAFF. The CDR3 nucleotides read TGTGCCAGTAGTATCTGGGAAACCATGAACACTGAAGCTTTCTTT.

This clone was counted a few times. V and J are TRBV11-3 and TRBJ2-3, with TRBD2 matching 11 bases. The CDR3 runs 17 residues. The V gene's germline CDR1 is SGHNT and CDR2 YENEEA. Unmatched junction bases numbered 13, after V lost 5 bases and J lost 6 bases. The CDR3 is CASSLPRALAGDDTQYF. CDR3 DNA: TGTGCCAGCAGCCTCCCCCGGGCACTAGCGGGAGACGATACGCAGTATTTT.

The table lists this clone with a few counts. The chain uses TRBV28 and TRBJ2-7; no reliable D call. From germline, CDR1 is MDHEN and CDR2 SYDVKM. This CDR3 has 12 amino acids. The germline V and J ends were trimmed by 3 bases and 5 bases, with 8 bases remaining between them. The CDR3 region has the DNA TGTGCCAGCAGTTTGGAAACAGACGAGCAGTACTTC. It is translated as CASSLETDEQYF.

The chain links TRBV19 to TRBJ1-2; maybe TRBD1 (5 bases). V was trimmed by 7 bases and J by 1 base, leaving 13 bases between them. Per germline, CDR1 LNHDA and CDR2 SQIVND (reference sequence). The CDR3 spans 14 residues. The CDR3 reads CASMKGTFNYGYTF. CDR3 DNA: TGTGCCAGTATGAAAGGGACTTTTAACTATGGCTACACCTTC.

Comments on this clone: One end of the junction varies from germline; a read error may be responsible. CDR3 sequence reads: CATSDSGQTSTDTQYF. CDR3 nucleotide sequence: TGTGCCACCAGTGACTCCGGACAGACTAGCACAGATACGCAGTATTTT. This sequence joins TRBV27 and TRBJ2-3; perhaps TRBD1 as D (6 bases). There are 16 residues in the CDR3. Germline V gene lookup returns CDR1 MNHEY and CDR2 SMNVEV (reference sequence).

This chain uses TRBV18 with TRBJ1-2; 12 nucleotides match TRBD1. This CDR3 spans 16 amino acids. The germline V gene encodes CDR1 KGHSH and CDR2 LQKENI. V was pared by 6 bases and J by 3 bases, with 8 bases of the junction left unmatched. CDR3 region: CASSQLGTGGDYGYTF. The DNA of the CDR3 is TGTGCCAGCTCTCAACTCGGGACAGGGGGCGACTATGGCTACACCTTC.

This chain uses TRBV29-1 with TRBJ1-4; D gene ambiguous. The CDR3 length is 14 residues. Trimming stripped 0 bases from V and 7 bases from J, with 12 bases between. CDR1 and CDR2 from the germline V gene are SQVTM and ANQGSEA. The CDR3 here is CSVEDRFGGEKLFF. CDR3 nucleotides: TGCAGCGTTGAAGATCGGTTTGGTGGTGAAAAACTGTTTTTT.

V usage is TRBV9 and J usage is TRBJ2-7; 8 bases fit TRBD2. CDR3 length: 16 residues. V was pared by 4 bases and J by 1 base, with 10 bases of the junction left unmatched. The V gene's germline CDR1 is SGDLS and CDR2 YYNGEE. CDR3 sequence: CASSPSRGGPSYEQYF. In DNA, the CDR3 is TGTGCCAGCAGCCCCTCACGGGGGGGCCCTTCCTACGAGCAGTACTTC. Based on the CDR3 plus reference TRBV9 and TRBJ2-7, the full variable domain is DSGVTQTPKHLITATGQRVTLRCSPRSGDLSVYWYQQSLDQGLQFLIQYYNGEERAKGNILERFSAQQFPDLHSELNLSSLELGDSALYFCASSPSRGGPSYEQYFGPGTRLTVT.

This clone was observed many times. This chain joins TRBV11-3 and TRBJ2-1; TRBD2 matches 7 bases. The junction had 7 bases not matched to a gene; V was cut back by 4 bases and J by 4 bases. This CDR3 has 15 residues. Germline lookup yields CDR1 SGHNT and CDR2 YENEEA. DNA for the CDR3: TGTGCCAGCAGCTGGTTGGCTAGCGGTTACAATGAGCAGTTCTTC. Amino acids: CASSWLASGYNEQFF.